This paragraph reports one T cell receptor beta chain. This sample was included in a study of blood T cell repertoires in COVID-19. Produced via immunoSEQ multiplex PCR; TCRdb's table is partial and in-frame only. The sample carries approximately 180,000 clones, over 80% recorded once. V lost 0 bases and J lost 5, with 13 bases in between. The germline gives CDR1 SEHNR, CDR2 FQNEAQ (reference sequence). The CDR3 length is 15 residues. Input material: peripheral blood. The sequence was obtained from a woman aged 40 to 50 with COVID-19, enrolled during active disease. The chain has TRBV7-9 and TRBJ2-5; D may be TRBD2 (5 bases). The CDR3: CASSLAVGSGETQYF. CDR3 DNA: TGTGCCAGCAGCTTAGCGGTTGGCTCGGGGGAGACCCAGTACTTC.